This is a list of T cell receptor beta chains from one sample in a study of T cell responses to AZD1222 COVID-19 vaccine. Data came from immunoSEQ multiplex PCR; TCRdb stores just in-frame clones and leaves some out. This repertoire shows fewer than 150,000 clones, around 84% found once; its top ten account for approximately 16%. This sample comprised peripheral blood, obtained 28 days after the second AZD1222 dose. The receptors shown here come from an adult who received the AZD1222 COVID-19 vaccine. The CDR3 runs from the conserved cysteine through the conserved F or W. D genes are given only for firm matches. Size values are once, few and many counts, or a class for expanded clones, and some rows have none.

TRBJ1-4 - TRBV6-6 - CASSYSRGEKLFF TGTGCCAGCAGTTACTCGAGGGGTGAAAAACTGTTTTTT
TRBJ1-4 - TRBV15 - CATSRGVGPPKLFF TGTGCCACCAGCAGAGGAGTTGGCCCCCCCAAACTGTTTTTT
TRBJ2-3 - TRBV23-1 - CASSQSISPGDTQYF TGCGCCAGCAGTCAATCGATTAGCCCCGGGGATACGCAGTATTTT
TRBJ1-2 - TRBV3-1/TRBV3-2 once CASSNLIGATYYGYTF TGTGCCAGCAGCAACCTAATCGGGGCAACATACTATGGCTACACCTTC
TRBJ2-7 - TRBV9 - CASSPGAMNSYEQYF TGTGCCAGCAGCCCCGGGGCGATGAACTCCTACGAGCAGTACTTC
TRBJ1-2 TRBD1 TRBV7-9 - CASSSAGTGVDGYTF TGTGCCAGCAGCTCAGCCGGGACAGGGGTGGATGGCTACACCTTC
TRBJ2-3 - TRBV28 - CASSLIGQRNTDTQYF TGTGCCAGCAGTTTAATCGGACAGAGAAACACAGATACGCAGTATTTT
TRBJ1-2 - TRBV18 - CASSPTTDGYTF TGTGCCAGCTCACCAACGACGGATGGCTACACCTTC
TRBJ1-2 TRBD1 TRBV28 - CASSSGQGASNYGYTF TGTGCCAGCAGCTCGGGACAGGGGGCGTCTAACTATGGCTACACCTTC
TRBJ2-2 TRBD2 TRBV4-2 - CASSPGLAGGPNTGELFF TGTGCCAGCAGCCCGGGACTAGCGGGAGGACCGAACACCGGGGAGCTGTTTTTT
TRBJ1-2 - TRBV7-6 - CASSLGARGTTTNYGYTF TGTGCCAGCAGCTTAGGGGCAAGAGGGACGACTACTAACTATGGCTACACCTTC
TRBJ2-3 - TRBV30 - CAWSSGGSTDTQYF TGTGCCTGGAGTTCTGGCGGGTCCACAGATACGCAGTATTTT
TRBJ2-2 TRBD1 TRBV10-3 - CAIKPGTADTGELFF TGTGCCATCAAGCCGGGGACAGCGGACACCGGGGAGCTGTTTTTT
TRBJ2-5 - TRBV3-1/TRBV3-2 - CASSPEVAQETQYF TGTGCCAGCAGCCCGGAGGTTGCACAAGAGACCCAGTACTTC
TRBJ1-1 - TRBV6-2/TRBV6-3 - CASSLGGAEAFF TGTGCCAGCAGCCTGGGGGGCGCTGAAGCTTTCTTT
TRBJ2-7 - TRBV5-4 - CASSLDFGGYEQYF TGTGCCAGCAGCTTGGATTTCGGCGGCTACGAGCAGTACTTC
TRBJ1-2 TRBD1 TRBV29-1 few CSASGTGEYGYTF TGCAGCGCCTCCGGGACAGGAGAGTATGGCTACACCTTC